The 5 T cell receptor beta chains below were found in one sample sequenced in a study of PD-1 blockade in classical Hodgkin lymphoma. Time point: cycle 4 day 1 (C4D1), after less than seven weeks of nivolumab. Every one of the patients relapsed after autologous stem cell transplantation (brentuximab vedotin exposure was variable). TCRdb's table, derived via immunoSEQ multiplex PCR, lists solely in-frame clones and lacks some. The table records some 100,000 clones, 90% to 95% of them present only once. The sequencing used peripheral blood mononuclear cells (PBMCs), collected before the fourth cycle of nivolumab. Receptors were obtained from a human donor with classical Hodgkin lymphoma.

The rearrangement joins TRBV9 to TRBJ1-1; 7 positions match TRBD1. V lost 0 bases and J lost 1; bases outside the gene matches: 6. CDR1 is SGDLS and CDR2 is YYNGEE in the germline V gene. The length of the CDR3 is 16 residues. CDR3 protein: CASSVVSGDRNTEAFF. CDR3 DNA sequence: TGTGCCAGCAGCGTAGTTTCAGGGGACAGGAACACTGAAGCTTTCTTT.

The chain has TRBV6-1 and TRBJ1-2; possibly TRBD1 for D (5 bases). Germline loops: CDR1 MNHNS, CDR2 SASEGT. Between the trimmed V and J ends, which lost 5 bases and 2 bases, there was a span of 15 bases. This CDR3 spans 15 amino acids. The CDR3 bases are TGTGCCAGCAGTAACCGGGACGGGAGAAACTATGGCTACACCTTC. It specifies CASSNRDGRNYGYTF.

On this clone: The sample has other DNA sequences that encode this CDR3 too. This sequence joins TRBV28 and TRBJ1-2; a weak D match, TRBD1 (5 bases). Between the trimmed V and J ends, which lost 8 bases and 2 bases, there was a span of 9 bases. The germline V gene has CDR1 MDHEN and CDR2 SYDVKM. The CDR3 is 12 residues long. Here the CDR3 reads CASGRGNYGYTF. The CDR3 DNA sequence: TGTGCCAGCGGGCGGGGGAACTATGGCTACACCTTC.

The chain couples TRBV5-6 to TRBJ1-2; D unresolved. Germline V gene data show CDR1 as SGHDT and CDR2 as YYEEEE. This CDR3 has 13 amino acids. The ends were cut back, 0 bases at V and 5 bases at J, with 8 bases in the middle. CDR3 in amino acids: CASSLGGSYGYTF. DNA of the CDR3: TGTGCCAGCAGCTTGGGAGGGTCTTATGGCTACACCTTC.

This clone appeared once. CDR3 residues: CASSEVFGGYTF. DNA for the CDR3: TGTGCCAGCAGTGAGGTCTTTGGGGGCTACACCTTC. This rearrangement joins TRBV2 to TRBJ1-2; D gene unclear. The CDR3 has 12 amino acids. In germline, CDR1 is SNHLY, CDR2 FYNNEI. V lost 3 bases to trimming and J lost 8 bases, with 10 bases between them.